This T cell receptor (beta chain) is from a study of T cell responses to AZD1222 COVID-19 vaccine. The assay was immunoSEQ multiplex PCR, and TCRdb's table has in-frame clones only and misses some. The repertoire holds roughly 150,000 clones, with around 90% as singletons. The CDR3 is made up of 16 amino acids. Germline trimming cut 0 bases from V and 1 base from J; bases unmatched to any gene: 4. Germline V gives CDR1 SGHRS, CDR2 YFSETQ. The sequences come from peripheral blood, collected 28 days after the second AZD1222 dose. The chain is built from TRBV5-1 and TRBJ2-3, with 8 bases identical to TRBD2. The TCR comes from an adult who received the AZD1222 COVID-19 vaccine. The CDR3 region has the DNA TGCGCCAGCAGCTTGGAGGCGGGGGGCCGCACAGATACGCAGTATTTT. Translating gives CASSLEAGGRTDTQYF.